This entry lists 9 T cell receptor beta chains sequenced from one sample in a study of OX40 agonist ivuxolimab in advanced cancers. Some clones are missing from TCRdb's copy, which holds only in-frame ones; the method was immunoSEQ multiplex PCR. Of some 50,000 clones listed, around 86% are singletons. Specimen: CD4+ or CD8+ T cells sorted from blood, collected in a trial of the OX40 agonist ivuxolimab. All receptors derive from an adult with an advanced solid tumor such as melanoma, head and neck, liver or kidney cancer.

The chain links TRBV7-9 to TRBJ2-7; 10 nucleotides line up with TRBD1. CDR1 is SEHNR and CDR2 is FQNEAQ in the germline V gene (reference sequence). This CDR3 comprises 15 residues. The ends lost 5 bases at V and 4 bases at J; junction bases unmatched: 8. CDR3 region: CASSDGRDRGYEQYF. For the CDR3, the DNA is TGTGCCAGCAGCGACGGCCGGGACAGGGGATACGAGCAGTACTTC.

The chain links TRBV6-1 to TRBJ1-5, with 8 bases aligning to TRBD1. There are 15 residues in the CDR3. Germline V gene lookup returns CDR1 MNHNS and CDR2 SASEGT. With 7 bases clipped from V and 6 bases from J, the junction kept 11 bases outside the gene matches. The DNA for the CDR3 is TGTGCCAGCAAGCCAGCCGACAGGGGCTCTCAGCCCCAGCATTTT. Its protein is CASKPADRGSQPQHF.

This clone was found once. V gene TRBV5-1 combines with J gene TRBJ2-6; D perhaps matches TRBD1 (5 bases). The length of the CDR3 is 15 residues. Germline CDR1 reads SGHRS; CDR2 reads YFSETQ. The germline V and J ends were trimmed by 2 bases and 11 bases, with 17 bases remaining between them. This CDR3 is CASSFKGATVDVLTF. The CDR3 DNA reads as TGCGCCAGCAGCTTCAAGGGTGCGACAGTGGACGTCCTGACTTTC.

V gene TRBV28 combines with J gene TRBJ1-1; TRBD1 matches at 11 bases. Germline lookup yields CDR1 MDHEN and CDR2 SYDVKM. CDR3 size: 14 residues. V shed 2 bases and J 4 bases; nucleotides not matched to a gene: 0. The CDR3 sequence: CASSLGTGGTEAFF. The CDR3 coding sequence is TGTGCCAGCAGTTTAGGGACAGGGGGCACTGAAGCTTTCTTT.

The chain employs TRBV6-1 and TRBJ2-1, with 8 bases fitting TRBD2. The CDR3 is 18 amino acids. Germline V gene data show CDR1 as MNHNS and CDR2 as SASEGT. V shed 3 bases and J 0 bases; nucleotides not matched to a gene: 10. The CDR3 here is CASSDLLAGISSYNEQFF. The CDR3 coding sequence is TGTGCCAGCAGTGACCTTTTAGCGGGGATAAGCTCCTACAATGAGCAGTTCTTC.

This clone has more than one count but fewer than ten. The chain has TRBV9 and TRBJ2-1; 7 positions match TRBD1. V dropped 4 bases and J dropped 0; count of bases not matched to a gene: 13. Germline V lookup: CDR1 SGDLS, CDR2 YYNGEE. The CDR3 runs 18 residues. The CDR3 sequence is CASSSPSWDRVSYNEQFF. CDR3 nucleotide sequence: TGTGCCAGCAGCTCCCCGAGCTGGGACAGAGTCTCCTACAATGAGCAGTTCTTC. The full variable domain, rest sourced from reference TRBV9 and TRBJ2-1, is DSGVTQTPKHLITATGQRVTLRCSPRSGDLSVYWYQQSLDQGLQFLIQYYNGEERAKGNILERFSAQQFPDLHSELNLSSLELGDSALYFCASSSPSWDRVSYNEQFFGPGTRLTVL.

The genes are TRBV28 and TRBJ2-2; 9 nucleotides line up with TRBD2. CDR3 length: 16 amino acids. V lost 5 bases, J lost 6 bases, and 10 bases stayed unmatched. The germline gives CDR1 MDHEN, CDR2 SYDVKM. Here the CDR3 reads CASSTPGLALSGELFF. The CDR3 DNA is TGTGCCAGCAGTACACCGGGACTAGCTTTATCCGGGGAGCTGTTTTTT.

The CDR3 DNA reads TGTGCCAGCAGCGCCCCCACCGGGTCAGATACGCAGTATTTT. Translating it yields CASSAPTGSDTQYF. The rearrangement links TRBV9 to TRBJ2-3; no definite D call. In germline, CDR1 is SGDLS, CDR2 YYNGEE. The CDR3 loop spans 14 amino acids. V lost 3 bases and J 4 bases, leaving 12 bases between the germline ends.

The CDR3 bases are TGCGCCAGCAGCCCCTCAGCCGGACACTATGAGCAGTTCTTC. Translation gives CASSPSAGHYEQFF. V usage is TRBV5-1 and J usage is TRBJ2-1; D possibly corresponds to TRBD1 (5 bases). V lost 4 bases and J lost 8, with 16 bases in between. This CDR3 region has 14 residues. Germline assignment: CDR1 SGHRS and CDR2 YFSETQ.